This T cell receptor beta chain was recorded in a study of T cell repertoires in cytomegalovirus infection. Study information: HLA-B-restricted CMV epitopes that are well studied, plus recently identified HLA-C-restricted ones, were used by the study.

Using its own MiXCR run on the reads, TCRdb lists one record per CDR3 protein. The sample carries about 740,000 distinct CDR3 sequences, around a third recorded once. Only a few counts were recorded for this clonotype. Its antigen is currently unknown. This CDR3 is built from 16 residues. CDR1 and CDR2 from the germline V gene are MNHNS and SASEGT. After removal of 7 bases from V and 5 bases from J, the junction contained 16 bases not matched to a gene. Study-wide points: Ex vivo responses were dominated by HLA-C-restricted CMV-specific TCR beta clonotypes.

This TCR was sampled from a human donor in good health (CMV status not recorded). Some clones in this sample may be carry-over from other donors' samples. The sequencing used cultured PBMCs, collected from culture after CMV antigen stimulation. The chain combines TRBV6-1 with TRBJ2-5; 7 bases map to TRBD1. The CDR3 DNA is TGTGCCAGCACGGAAACCTCGGGACAGTTGGAGGAGACCCAGTACTTC. It encodes CASTETSGQLEETQYF.